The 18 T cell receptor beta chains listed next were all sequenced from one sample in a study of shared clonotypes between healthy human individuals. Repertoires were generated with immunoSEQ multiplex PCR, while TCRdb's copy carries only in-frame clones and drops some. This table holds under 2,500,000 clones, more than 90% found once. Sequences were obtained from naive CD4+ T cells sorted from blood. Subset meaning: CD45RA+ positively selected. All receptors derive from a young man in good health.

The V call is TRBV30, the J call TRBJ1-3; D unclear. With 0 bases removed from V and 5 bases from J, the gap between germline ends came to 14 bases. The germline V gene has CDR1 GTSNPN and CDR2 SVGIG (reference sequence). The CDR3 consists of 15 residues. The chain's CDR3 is CAWSVRTGGRNTIYF. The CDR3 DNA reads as TGTGCCTGGAGTGTTCGAACGGGAGGTAGAAACACCATATATTTT. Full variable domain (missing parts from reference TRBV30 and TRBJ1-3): SQTIHQWPATLVQPVGSPLSLECTVEGTSNPNLYWYRQAAGRGLQLLFYSVGIGQISSEVPQNLSASRPQDRQFILSSKKLLLSDSGFYLCAWSVRTGGRNTIYFGEGSWLTVV.

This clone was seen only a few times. The CDR3 here is CASSPRVTEAFF. The CDR3 DNA reads TGTGCCAGCAGCCCACGGGTCACTGAAGCTTTCTTT. The chain employs TRBV6-6 and TRBJ1-1, with D unclear. This CDR3 is built from 12 residues. Trimming took 6 bases from V and 4 from J, leaving 9 bases between them. Germline CDR1 is MNHNY and CDR2 is SVGAGI (reference sequence).

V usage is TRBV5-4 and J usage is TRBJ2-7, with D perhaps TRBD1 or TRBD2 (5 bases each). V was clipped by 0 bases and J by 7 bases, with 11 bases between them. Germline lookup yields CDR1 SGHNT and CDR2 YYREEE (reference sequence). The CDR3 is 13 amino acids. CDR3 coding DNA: TGTGCCAGCAGCTTGGCCGAGGGACGGGAGCAGTACTTC. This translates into CASSLAEGREQYF. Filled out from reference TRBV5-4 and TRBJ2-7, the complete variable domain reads ETGVTQSPTHLIKTRGQQVTLRCSSQSGHNTVSWYQQALGQGPQFIFQYYREEENGRGNFPPRFSGLQFPNYSSELNVNALELDDSALYLCASSLAEGREQYFGPGTRLTVT.

The CDR3 loop is CASSLPRDNTGELFF. The CDR3 coding sequence is TGTGCCAGCAGCTTGCCAAGGGACAACACCGGGGAGCTGTTTTTT. This chain joins TRBV5-4 and TRBJ2-2; D is possibly TRBD1 or TRBD2 (5 bases each). The CDR3 is made up of 15 amino acids. V lost 1 base and J lost 2, with 9 bases in between. The V gene's germline CDR1 is SGHNT and CDR2 YYREEE (reference sequence).

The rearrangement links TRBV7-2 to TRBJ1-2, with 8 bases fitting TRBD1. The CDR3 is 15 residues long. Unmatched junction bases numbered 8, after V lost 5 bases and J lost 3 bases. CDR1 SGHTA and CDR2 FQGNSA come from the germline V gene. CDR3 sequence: CASSPVGQAHYGYTF. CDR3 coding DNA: TGTGCCAGCAGCCCAGTGGGACAGGCCCACTATGGCTACACCTTC.

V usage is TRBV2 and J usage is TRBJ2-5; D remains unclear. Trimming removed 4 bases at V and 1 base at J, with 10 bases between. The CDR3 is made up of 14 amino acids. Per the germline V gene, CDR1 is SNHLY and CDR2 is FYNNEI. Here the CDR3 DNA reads TGTGCCAGCAGTGCTTGGGGATTCCAAGAGACCCAGTACTTC. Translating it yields CASSAWGFQETQYF. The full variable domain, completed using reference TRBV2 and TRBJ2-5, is EPEVTQTPSHQVTQMGQEVILRCVPISNHLYFYWYRQILGQKVEFLVSFYNNEISEKSEIFDDQFSVERPDGSNFTLKIRSTKLEDSAMYFCASSAWGFQETQYFGPGTRLLVL.

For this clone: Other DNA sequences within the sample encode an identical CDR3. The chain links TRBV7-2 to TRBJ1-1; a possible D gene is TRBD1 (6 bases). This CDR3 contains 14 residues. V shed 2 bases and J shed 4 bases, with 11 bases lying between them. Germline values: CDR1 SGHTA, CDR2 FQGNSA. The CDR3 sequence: CASSLRRGGTEAFF. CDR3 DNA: TGTGCCAGCAGCTTACGGAGGGGGGGCACTGAAGCTTTCTTT. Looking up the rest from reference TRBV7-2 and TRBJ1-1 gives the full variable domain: GAGVSQSPSNKVTEKGKDVELRCDPISGHTALYWYRQSLGQGLEFLIYFQGNSAPDKSGLPSDRFSAERTGGSVSTLTIQRTQQEDSAVYLCASSLRRGGTEAFFGQGTRLTVV.

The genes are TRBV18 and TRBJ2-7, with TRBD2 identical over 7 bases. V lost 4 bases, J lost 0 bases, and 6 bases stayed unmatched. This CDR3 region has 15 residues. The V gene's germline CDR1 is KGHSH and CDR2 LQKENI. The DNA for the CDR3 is TGTGCCAGCTCACACCCGGCTAGCGGCTCCTACGAGCAGTACTTC. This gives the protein CASSHPASGSYEQYF.

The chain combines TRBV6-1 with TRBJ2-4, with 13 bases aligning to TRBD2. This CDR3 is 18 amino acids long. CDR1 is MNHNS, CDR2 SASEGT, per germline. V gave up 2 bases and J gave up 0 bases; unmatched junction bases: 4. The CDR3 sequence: CASSERTSGSGAKNIQYF. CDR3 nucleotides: TGTGCCAGCAGTGAAAGGACTAGCGGGAGTGGAGCCAAAAACATTCAGTACTTC.

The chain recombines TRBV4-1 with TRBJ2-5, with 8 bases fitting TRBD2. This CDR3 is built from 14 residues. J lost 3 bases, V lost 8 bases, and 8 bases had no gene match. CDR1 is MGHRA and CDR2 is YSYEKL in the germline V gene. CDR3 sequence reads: CASRGGFGEETQYF. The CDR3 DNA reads TGCGCCAGCCGCGGGGGGTTCGGCGAAGAGACCCAGTACTTC.

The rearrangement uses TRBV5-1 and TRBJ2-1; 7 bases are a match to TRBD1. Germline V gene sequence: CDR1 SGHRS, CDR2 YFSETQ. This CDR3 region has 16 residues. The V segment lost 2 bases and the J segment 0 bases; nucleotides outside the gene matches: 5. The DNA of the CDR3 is TGCGCCAGCAGCTTTGCAGGGGGTTCCTCCTACAATGAGCAGTTCTTC. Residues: CASSFAGGSSYNEQFF.

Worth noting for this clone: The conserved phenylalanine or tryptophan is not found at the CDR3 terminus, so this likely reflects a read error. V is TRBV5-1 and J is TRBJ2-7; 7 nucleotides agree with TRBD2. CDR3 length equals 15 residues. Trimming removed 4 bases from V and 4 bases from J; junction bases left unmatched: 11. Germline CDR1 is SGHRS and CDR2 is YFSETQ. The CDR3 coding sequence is TGCGCCAGCAGCATTCTAGCGGAAGGGATGTACGAGCAGTACCTC. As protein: CASSILAEGMYEQYL.

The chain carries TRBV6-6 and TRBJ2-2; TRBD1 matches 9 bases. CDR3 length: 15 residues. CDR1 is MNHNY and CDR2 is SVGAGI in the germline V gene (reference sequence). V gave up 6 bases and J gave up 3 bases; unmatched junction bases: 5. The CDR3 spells CASSQGQGHTGELFF. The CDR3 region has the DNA TGTGCCAGCAGCCAGGGACAGGGTCACACCGGGGAGCTGTTTTTT.

The CDR3 DNA sequence: TGTGCCAGCAGCTTAGAGACGCGGGAGACCCAGTACTTC. This translates into CASSLETRETQYF. The chain links TRBV7-2 to TRBJ2-5; no reliable D call. Looked up from germline, CDR1 is SGHTA and CDR2 is FQGNSA. This CDR3 has 13 residues. The germline V and J ends were trimmed by 1 base and 5 bases, with 8 bases remaining between them.

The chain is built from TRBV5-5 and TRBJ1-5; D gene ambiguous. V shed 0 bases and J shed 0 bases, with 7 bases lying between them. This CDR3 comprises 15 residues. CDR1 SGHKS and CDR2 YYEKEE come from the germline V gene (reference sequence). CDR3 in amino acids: CASSLGQISNQPQHF. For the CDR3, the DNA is TGTGCCAGCAGCTTGGGGCAGATTAGCAATCAGCCCCAGCATTTT.

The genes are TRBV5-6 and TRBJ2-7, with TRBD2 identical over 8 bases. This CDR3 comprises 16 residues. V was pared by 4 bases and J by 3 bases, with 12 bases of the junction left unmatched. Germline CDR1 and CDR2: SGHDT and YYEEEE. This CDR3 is CASSPFGAGGLYEQYF. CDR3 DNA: TGTGCCAGCAGCCCCTTCGGGGCGGGAGGTCTCTACGAGCAGTACTTC. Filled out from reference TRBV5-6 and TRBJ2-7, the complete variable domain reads DAGVTQSPTHLIKTRGQQVTLRCSPKSGHDTVSWYQQALGQGPQFIFQYYEEEERQRGNFPDRFSGHQFPNYSSELNVNALLLGDSALYLCASSPFGAGGLYEQYFGPGTRLTVT.

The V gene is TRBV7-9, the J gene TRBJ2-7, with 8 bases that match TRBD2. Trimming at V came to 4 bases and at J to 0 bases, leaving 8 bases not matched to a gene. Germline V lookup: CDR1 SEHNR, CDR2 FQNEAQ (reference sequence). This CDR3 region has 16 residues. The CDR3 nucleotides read TGTGCCAGCAGCTATTGGGGCGGGAGGAGCTCCTACGAGCAGTACTTC. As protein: CASSYWGGRSSYEQYF.

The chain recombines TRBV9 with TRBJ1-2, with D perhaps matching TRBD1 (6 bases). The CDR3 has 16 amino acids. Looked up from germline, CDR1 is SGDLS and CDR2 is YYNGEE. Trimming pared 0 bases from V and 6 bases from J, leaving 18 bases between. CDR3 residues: CASSVGTATTTNGYTF. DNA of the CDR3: TGTGCCAGCAGCGTAGGGACAGCCACAACTACAAATGGCTACACCTTC.